The rows below give T cell receptor beta chains drawn from one sample of a study of monozygotic twins with inflammatory bowel disease. Each CDR3 protein gets one entry in TCRdb, which reprocessed the 5' RACE reads and gives no DNA. The sample has over 200,000 distinct CDR3 sequences; the top ten hold approximately 1.6%. Sequencing was done on a sample of blood. The receptors stem from a human donor with ulcerative colitis or Crohn's disease, or a healthy co-twin of an affected twin (not recorded which). Both conserved end residues are part of each CDR3.

J,V,CDR3
TRBJ2-3,TRBV5-1,CASLAGSSTDTQYF
TRBJ2-1,TRBV7-8,CASTVMGQYYNEQFF
TRBJ1-1,TRBV12-5,CASGFGTPNTEAFF
TRBJ1-6,TRBV5-1,CASSLEGNYNSPLHF
TRBJ1-1,TRBV5-1,CASSLGLSNTEAFF
TRBJ1-1,TRBV11-2,CASSIQGDTEAFF
TRBJ1-2,TRBV6-5,CASSYAGTARGYTF
TRBJ2-1,TRBV7-9,CASSLDVTVQSYNEQFF
TRBJ1-2,TRBV20-1,CSARGDSENYGYTF
TRBJ1-6,TRBV20-1,CSASPGQGSSPLHF
TRBJ2-5,TRBV5-1,CASSFDREQETQYF
TRBJ2-3,TRBV4-2,CASSQAYGEGDTQYF
TRBJ2-1,TRBV5-1,CASTSITGGPKDEQFF
TRBJ2-7,TRBV3-1,CASSYAGQAPYF
TRBJ1-4,TRBV7-2,CASTPGGGTNEKLFF
TRBJ2-3,TRBV5-1,CASSLGGLAGTDTQYF
TRBJ1-2,TRBV18,CASSPSPTGQDYGYTF
TRBJ2-3,TRBV6-1,CASSAPGTRSTQYF
TRBJ2-5,TRBV5-4,CASSWRLGQETQYF
TRBJ2-3,TRBV29-1,CSVESPEHTDTQYF
TRBJ2-3,TRBV5-4,CASSASSGDTDTQYF
TRBJ2-1,TRBV24-1,CATSDPRNVSSYNEQFF
TRBJ2-5,TRBV5-1,CASSLAPGLAEETQYF
TRBJ1-1,TRBV11-1,CASRTPSGSRAEAFF
TRBJ1-2,TRBV19,CASSMTGPYGYTF
TRBJ2-7,TRBV5-1,CASSFREGDEQYF
TRBJ2-4,TRBV19,CASSIYVGGGNIQYF
TRBJ2-3,TRBV7-2,CASSAGTGTDTQYF
TRBJ2-1,TRBV24-1,CATSDSSTGNHEQFF
TRBJ1-1,TRBV20-1,CSATGQPQNTEAFF
TRBJ2-6,TRBV5-1,CASSLGQGALGTGANVLTF
TRBJ1-3,TRBV12-3/TRBV12-4,CASRRGDGNTIYF
TRBJ2-3,TRBV11-2,CASSSRALVADTQYF
TRBJ1-5,TRBV19,CASSTLDGGPRQPQHF
TRBJ2-1,TRBV20-1,CSARVSRDSPVVYEQFF
TRBJ1-6,TRBV5-1,CASSLLQGLGSYNSPLHF
TRBJ2-7,TRBV3-1,CASSQGPGWGRASYEQYF
TRBJ2-3,TRBV29-1,CSVGDSLGDTQYF
TRBJ2-1,TRBV5-8,CASSLFSGQVYNEQFF
TRBJ2-5,TRBV29-1,CSVGTSQETQYF
TRBJ1-5,TRBV12-3/TRBV12-4,CASSTQGNQPQHF
TRBJ1-5,TRBV15,CATSASGRSYSNQPQHF
TRBJ2-7,TRBV6-1,CASSEAPGTYEQYF
TRBJ2-1,TRBV2,CASRSEASYNEQFF
TRBJ2-1,TRBV20-1,CSASGGALNEQFF
TRBJ2-6,TRBV6-6,CANRGSGANVLTF
TRBJ1-2,TRBV14,CASSRNQGAGGYTF
TRBJ2-3,TRBV10-3,CAISGITGVRRDTQYF
TRBJ1-1,TRBV18,CASLRSDRAGTEAFF
TRBJ1-2,TRBV20-1,CSAYLPGGHPSGYTF
TRBJ2-3,TRBV29-1,CSVVLAGGLSGDTQYF